A selection of T cell receptor beta chains follows, all from one sample in a study of blood T cell repertoires in COVID-19. Data came from immunoSEQ multiplex PCR; TCRdb stores just in-frame clones and leaves some out. In the table there are around 290,000 clones, 88% of which are singletons. Sequencing was performed on PBMCs or T cells enriched from blood (not recorded which). These TCRs come from a woman aged 25 to 45 who had recovered from COVID-19. Each CDR3 is given with its conserved first and last residue. Each record gives: J gene, V gene, D gene, clone size, CDR3 DNA, CDR3 protein. The D gene is left open where the match is weak. Clone size is not always given. Where it is, it says once, few, many or a class for expanded clones.

J gene: TRBJ2-7; V gene: TRBV20-1; D gene: -; clone size: -; CDR3 DNA: TGCAGTGCTAGTGGCGGACAGAAGCGCGGCTACGAGCAGTACTTC; CDR3 protein: CSASGGQKRGYEQYF
J gene: TRBJ1-2; V gene: TRBV7-9; D gene: TRBD1; clone size: once; CDR3 DNA: TGTGCCAGCAGCCTACAGGGGGGACCCCCTGCTGGCTACACCTTC; CDR3 protein: CASSLQGGPPAGYTF
J gene: TRBJ1-1; V gene: TRBV10-3; D gene: TRBD1; clone size: -; CDR3 DNA: TGTGCCATCAGTGAGACACGACAGGGGGTAATGAACACTGAAGCTTTCTTT; CDR3 protein: CAISETRQGVMNTEAFF
J gene: TRBJ2-4; V gene: TRBV11-3; D gene: TRBD1; clone size: -; CDR3 DNA: TGTGCCAGCAGCTTAAATCCTCGACAGGGGGAATACATTCAGTACTTC; CDR3 protein: CASSLNPRQGEYIQYF
J gene: TRBJ2-5; V gene: TRBV10-3; D gene: TRBD2; clone size: -; CDR3 DNA: TGTGCCATCAGTGAGCCGGCTAGCGGGGGGAGGAAGACCCAGTACTTC; CDR3 protein: CAISEPASGGRKTQYF
J gene: TRBJ2-7; V gene: TRBV23-1; D gene: -; clone size: -; CDR3 DNA: TGCGCCAGCAGTCAATCGAACGGGATCGCGCGCGAGCAGTACTTC; CDR3 protein: CASSQSNGIAREQYF
J gene: TRBJ1-1; V gene: TRBV5-6; D gene: -; clone size: few; CDR3 DNA: TGTGCCAGCAGCCTCGACGGGGGGCCTGAAGCTTTCTTT; CDR3 protein: CASSLDGGPEAFF
J gene: TRBJ1-5; V gene: TRBV7-6; D gene: -; clone size: -; CDR3 DNA: TGTGCCAGCAGCTTAGATGGATCAGGGAATCAGCCCCAGCATTTT; CDR3 protein: CASSLDGSGNQPQHF
J gene: TRBJ2-1; V gene: TRBV28; D gene: TRBD1; clone size: -; CDR3 DNA: TGTGCCAGCAGTTTAACGGGCACAGGGGATGAGCAGTTCTTC; CDR3 protein: CASSLTGTGDEQFF
J gene: TRBJ1-2; V gene: TRBV3-1/TRBV3-2; D gene: TRBD1; clone size: -; CDR3 DNA: TGTGCCAGCACACAGGGGCCGGCGGGTGGCTACACCTTC; CDR3 protein: CASTQGPAGGYTF
J gene: TRBJ2-5; V gene: TRBV27; D gene: -; clone size: once; CDR3 DNA: TGTGCCAGCAGCTACCGGGGGGCTATACAAGAGACCCAGTACTTC; CDR3 protein: CASSYRGAIQETQYF
J gene: TRBJ2-2; V gene: TRBV5-1; D gene: TRBD2; clone size: -; CDR3 DNA: TGCGCCAGCAGCGTCCGCGGGAGTGCGCACACCGGGGAGCTGTTTTTT; CDR3 protein: CASSVRGSAHTGELFF
J gene: TRBJ1-2; V gene: TRBV11-2; D gene: -; clone size: -; CDR3 DNA: TGTGCCAGCAGCCCCGGACAGAATTATGGCTACACCTTC; CDR3 protein: CASSPGQNYGYTF
J gene: TRBJ2-2; V gene: TRBV10-3; D gene: TRBD1; clone size: -; CDR3 DNA: TGTGCCATCAGTGGGGGACAGTCACCCGGGGAGCTGTTTTTT; CDR3 protein: CAISGGQSPGELFF
J gene: TRBJ2-1; V gene: TRBV4-1; D gene: TRBD2; clone size: -; CDR3 DNA: TGCGCCAGCAGCAAGGAGAGCGGGGGGGCGATTGGTGAGCAGTTCTTC; CDR3 protein: CASSKESGGAIGEQFF